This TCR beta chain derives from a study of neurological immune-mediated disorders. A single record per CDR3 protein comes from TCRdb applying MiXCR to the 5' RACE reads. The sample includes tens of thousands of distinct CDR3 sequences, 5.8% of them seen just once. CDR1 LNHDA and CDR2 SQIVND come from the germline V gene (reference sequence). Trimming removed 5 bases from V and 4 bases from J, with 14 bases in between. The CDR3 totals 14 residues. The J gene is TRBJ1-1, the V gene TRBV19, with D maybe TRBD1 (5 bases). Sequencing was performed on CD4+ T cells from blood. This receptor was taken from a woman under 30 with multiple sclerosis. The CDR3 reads CASSVISGTTEAFF. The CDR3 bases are TGTGCCAGTAGTGTCATCTCAGGGACCACTGAAGCTTTCTTT.